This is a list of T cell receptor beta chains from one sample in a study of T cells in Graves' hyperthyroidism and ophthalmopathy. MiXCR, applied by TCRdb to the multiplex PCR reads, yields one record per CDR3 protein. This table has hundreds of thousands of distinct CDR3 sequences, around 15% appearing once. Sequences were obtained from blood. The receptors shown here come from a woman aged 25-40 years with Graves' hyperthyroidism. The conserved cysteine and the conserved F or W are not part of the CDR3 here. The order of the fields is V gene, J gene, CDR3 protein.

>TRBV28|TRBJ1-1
ASRHGQVLNTEAF
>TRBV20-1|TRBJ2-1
SARDPREGGNEQF
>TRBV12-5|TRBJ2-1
ASGFVTYRGLLPSADNEQF
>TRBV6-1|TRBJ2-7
ASRDPGGAEREHEQY
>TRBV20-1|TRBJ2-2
SALGQGEGGELF
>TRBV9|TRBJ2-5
ASSVAPTGGMAETQY
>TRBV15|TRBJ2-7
ATSRGQASYEQY
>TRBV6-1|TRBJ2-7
ASTPHRAETYEQY
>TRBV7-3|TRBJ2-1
ASSFSYEDNEQF
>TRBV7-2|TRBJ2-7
ASSLEFAGVSEQY
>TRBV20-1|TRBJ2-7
SARGTSGRRHEQY
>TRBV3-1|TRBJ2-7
ASRPSGRNHEQY
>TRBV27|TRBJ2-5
ASSPTGGIETQY
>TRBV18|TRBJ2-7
ASSPIMAGGYEQY
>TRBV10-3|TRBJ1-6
AIAREGKSYSPLH
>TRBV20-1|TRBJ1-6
SARETGRPNSPLH
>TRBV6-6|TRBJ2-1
ASSYGRTETRIEQF
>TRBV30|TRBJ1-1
AWIPLRPEAF
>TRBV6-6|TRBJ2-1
ASSYFPQGGAYNEQF
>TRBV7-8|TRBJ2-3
ASSQEGLAATDTQY
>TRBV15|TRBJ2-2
ATSREAINTGELF
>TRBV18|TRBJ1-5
ASSPLSGPQPQH
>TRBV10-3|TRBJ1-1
AISESNLGLENTEAF
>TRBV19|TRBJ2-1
ASSIISLDEQF
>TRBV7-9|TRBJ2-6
ASSLAGFSGANVLT
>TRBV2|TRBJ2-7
ASSQEPYEQY
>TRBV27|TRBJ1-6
ASSLEFNSPLH
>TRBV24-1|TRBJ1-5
ATSAPGNQPQH
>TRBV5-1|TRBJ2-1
ASSDLRSAPGNEQF
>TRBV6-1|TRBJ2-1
ASSELRTSNEQF
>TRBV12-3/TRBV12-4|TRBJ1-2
ASSFRAGTDPLDGYT
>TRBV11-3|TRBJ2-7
ASSRGTSSYEQY
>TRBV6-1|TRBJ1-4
ASKRSFGEKLF
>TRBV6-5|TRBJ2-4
ASSYPSEGKNIQY
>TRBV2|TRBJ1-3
ASSEGMGPGNTIY
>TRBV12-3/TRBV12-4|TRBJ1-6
ASSLRPGIGGSPLH
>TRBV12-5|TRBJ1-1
ASTLGREGIAF
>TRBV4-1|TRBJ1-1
ASSRGDSEAF
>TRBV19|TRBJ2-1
ASSMWSSVGNEQF
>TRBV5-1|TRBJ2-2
ASSWEPNTGELF
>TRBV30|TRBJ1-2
AWRVLGYGYT